The next 14 T cell receptor beta chains were all read from a single sample in a study of identical twins. In TCRdb, the 5' RACE reads were re-called with MiXCR into one record per CDR3 protein. This repertoire shows about 250,000 distinct CDR3 sequences, roughly an eighth found once; its top ten account for 8.8%. Sample: memory (CD45RO+) T cells sorted from blood. The source is a woman aged 18-29 years in good health.

This clonotype was detected ten times or more. The chain joins TRBV7-9 to TRBJ1-5; 8 bases line up with TRBD1. The CDR3 runs 15 residues. Germline CDR1 is SEHNR and CDR2 is FQNEAQ (reference sequence). V lost 5 bases and J lost 0; bases outside the gene matches: 3. The CDR3 DNA reads TGTGCCAGCAGCGGACAGGGAAGTAGCAATCAGCCCCAGCATTTT. It encodes CASSGQGSSNQPQHF.

This clonotype was recorded a few times. The gene calls are TRBV20-1 and TRBJ2-7; D is unresolved. The germline V gene has CDR1 DFQATT and CDR2 SNEGSKA (reference sequence). V dropped 3 bases and J dropped 3 bases, with 15 bases sitting between them. The CDR3 length is 14 residues. CDR3 in amino acids: CSASPSAELYEQYF. Here the CDR3 DNA reads TGCAGTGCTAGCCCCAGTGCAGAGCTCTACGAGCAGTACTTC.

This clonotype was seen a few times. The J gene is TRBJ1-2, the V gene TRBV20-1, with D perhaps matching TRBD1 (5 bases). CDR1 and CDR2 from the germline V gene are DFQATT and SNEGSKA (reference sequence). Trimming removed 2 bases from V and 7 bases from J, with 14 bases in between. The length of the CDR3 is 13 residues. In DNA form, the CDR3 reads TGCAGTGCTAGAAGAGAGGGGAGTCCTGGCTACACCTTC. Protein: CSARREGSPGYTF.

This clonotype has just a few counts. The chain has TRBV10-2 and TRBJ2-3; D is undetermined. CDR1 WSHSY and CDR2 SAAADI come from the germline V gene. Between the trimmed V and J ends, which lost 5 bases and 3 bases, there was a span of 12 bases. The CDR3 contains 14 residues. CDR3 protein: CASSRLVATDTQYF. CDR3 nucleotide sequence: TGCGCCAGCAGTCGACTTGTTGCGACAGATACGCAGTATTTT.

Many counts were recorded for this clonotype. V and J are TRBV29-1 and TRBJ2-1, with D possibly being TRBD2 (5 bases). CDR1 is SQVTM, CDR2 ANQGSEA, per germline. The CDR3 extends over 15 amino acids. V lost 8 bases, J lost 0 bases, and 17 bases lay in between. In DNA, the CDR3 is TGCAGCACCGAATCGGACGGACTCTCCTACAATGAGCAGTTCTTC. Amino acids: CSTESDGLSYNEQFF.

This clonotype was seen only a few times. This chain links TRBV10-3 with TRBJ2-1; TRBD2 might be the D (10 bases). Per germline, CDR1 ENHRY and CDR2 SYGVKD. Trimming removed 6 bases from V and 9 bases from J, with 18 bases in between. The length of the CDR3 is 14 residues. The CDR3 loop is CAIRPSGGQGEQFF. The CDR3 DNA reads TGTGCCATCAGACCTAGCGGGGGACAGGGTGAGCAGTTCTTC.

The chain recombines TRBV2 with TRBJ2-2, with TRBD1 matching 10 bases. Unmatched junction bases numbered 4, after V lost 2 bases and J lost 4 bases. The germline CDR1 and CDR2 sequences are SNHLY and FYNNEI. CDR3 length equals 16 residues. The CDR3 DNA sequence: TGTGCCAGCAGTGAATTACGGACAGGGGGCACCGGGGAGCTGTTTTTT. Amino acid sequence: CASSELRTGGTGELFF.

This clonotype was found many times. The CDR3 reads CASRSLRAHYGYTF. The DNA for the CDR3 is TGTGCCAGCAGGTCGTTAAGGGCTCACTATGGCTACACCTTC. The genes are TRBV12-3 or TRBV12-4 and TRBJ1-2; D remains ambiguous. This CDR3 region has 14 residues. V lost 6 bases to trimming and J lost 3 bases, with 14 bases between them.

The V and J genes are TRBV6-1 and TRBJ2-7; 10 bases are a match to TRBD2. This CDR3 spans 15 amino acids. V gave up 6 bases and J gave up 5 bases; unmatched junction bases: 10. Per germline, CDR1 MNHNS and CDR2 SASEGT. The CDR3 DNA reads TGTGCCAGCAGCCCCCTAGCGGGAGTTGTTAACGAGCAGTACTTC. It encodes CASSPLAGVVNEQYF.

This clonotype came up many times. The gene calls are TRBV7-2 and TRBJ2-5; D gene unclear. Trimming left V 3 bases short and J 4 bases short, with 6 bases between. In germline, CDR1 is SGHTA, CDR2 FQGNSA. The CDR3 covers 12 residues. The CDR3 nucleotides read TGTGCCAGCAGCTTGTTTGGAGAGACCCAGTACTTC. This codes for CASSLFGETQYF.

The chain employs TRBV12-3 or TRBV12-4 and TRBJ1-2; 7 bases fit TRBD1. With 2 bases clipped from V and 4 bases from J, the junction kept 1 base outside the gene matches. This CDR3 comprises 13 residues. The CDR3 DNA is TGTGCCAGCAGTTTACGACAGGGCTATGGCTACACCTTC. Amino acids: CASSLRQGYGYTF.

This clonotype appeared many times. The chain carries TRBV5-5 and TRBJ1-2, with unresolved D. V was cut by 0 bases and J by 6 bases, with 15 bases left in between. The CDR3 is 15 amino acids. Germline V gene sequence: CDR1 SGHKS, CDR2 YYEKEE (reference sequence). The DNA for the CDR3 is TGTGCCAGCAGCTTGGAATGGCCGGTGGAAGATGGCTACACCTTC. Translating gives CASSLEWPVEDGYTF.

This clonotype was recorded a few times. V and J are TRBV28 and TRBJ2-1, with 13 nucleotides matching TRBD2. Germline V CDR1 and CDR2: MDHEN, SYDVKM. CDR3 length: 16 residues. The V segment lost 6 bases and the J segment 2 bases; nucleotides outside the gene matches: 4. The DNA for the CDR3 is TGTGCCAGCAGGGGAACTAGCGGGGGGGCCTACAATGAGCAGTTCTTC. Residues: CASRGTSGGAYNEQFF.

The table lists this clonotype with a few counts. This chain connects TRBV14 to TRBJ2-3; unclear D gene. Trimming stripped 4 bases from V and 7 bases from J, with 15 bases between. The CDR3 length is 14 residues. Germline V lookup: CDR1 SGHDN, CDR2 FVKESK. In nucleotides, the CDR3 is TGTGCCAGCAGCCCTGGCGTGGGTAGACATACGCAGTATTTT. Its translation: CASSPGVGRHTQYF. The full variable domain, its missing parts supplied by reference TRBV14 and TRBJ2-3, is EAGVTQFPSHSVIEKGQTVTLRCDPISGHDNLYWYRRVMGKEIKFLLHFVKESKQDESGMPNNRFLAERTGGTYSTLKVQPAELEDSGVYFCASSPGVGRHTQYFGPGTRLTVL.